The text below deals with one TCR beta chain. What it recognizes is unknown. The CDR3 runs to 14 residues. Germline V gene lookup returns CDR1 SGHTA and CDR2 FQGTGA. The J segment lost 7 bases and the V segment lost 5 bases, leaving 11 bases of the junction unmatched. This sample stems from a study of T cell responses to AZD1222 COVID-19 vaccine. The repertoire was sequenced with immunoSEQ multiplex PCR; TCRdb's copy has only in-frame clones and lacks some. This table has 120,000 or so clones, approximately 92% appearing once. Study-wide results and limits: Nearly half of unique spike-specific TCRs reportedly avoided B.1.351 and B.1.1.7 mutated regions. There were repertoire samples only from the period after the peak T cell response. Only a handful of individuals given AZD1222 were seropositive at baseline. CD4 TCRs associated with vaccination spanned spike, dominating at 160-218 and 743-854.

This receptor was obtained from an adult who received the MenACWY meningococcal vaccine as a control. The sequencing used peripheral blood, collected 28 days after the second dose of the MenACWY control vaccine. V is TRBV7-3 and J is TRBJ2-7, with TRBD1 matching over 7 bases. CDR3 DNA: TGTGCCAGCAGCCCTGGTAGGGGGCAGGGGGAGCAGTACTTC. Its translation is CASSPGRGQGEQYF.